These 15 T cell receptor beta chains were sequenced from one sample in a study of blood T cell repertoires in COVID-19. Sequencing used immunoSEQ multiplex PCR; TCRdb keeps in-frame clones, though not all of them. The sample consists of about 130,000 clones, approximately 89% of them appearing once. Sequencing was done on a sample of peripheral blood. The source is a human donor in a cohort sampled during active COVID-19.

This chain joins TRBV2 and TRBJ2-1; D might be TRBD1 (6 bases). Germline loops: CDR1 SNHLY, CDR2 FYNNEI. Trimming took 2 bases from V and 6 from J, leaving 11 bases between them. The length of the CDR3 is 14 residues. CDR3 DNA: TGTGCCAGCAGTGAACGGCAGGGGCTCAATGAGCAGTTCTTC. It translates to CASSERQGLNEQFF. Together with reference TRBV2 and TRBJ2-1, the CDR3 gives the full variable domain: EPEVTQTPSHQVTQMGQEVILRCVPISNHLYFYWYRQILGQKVEFLVSFYNNEISEKSEIFDDQFSVERPDGSNFTLKIRSTKLEDSAMYFCASSERQGLNEQFFGPGTRLTVL.

This chain uses TRBV23-1 with TRBJ1-2; a weak D match, TRBD1 (6 bases). TRBV23-1 is given ORF status, its function remaining uncertain. The ends were cut back, 2 bases at V and 8 bases at J, with 18 bases in the middle. This CDR3 spans 15 amino acids. CDR3 coding DNA: TGCGCCAGCAGTCAAGAGGGGCCGCAGGGGACGGGCTACACCTTC. This translates into CASSQEGPQGTGYTF.

This clone was detected only once. The genes are TRBV9 and TRBJ2-2; 10 nucleotides line up with TRBD1. The ends lost 1 base at V and 4 bases at J; junction bases unmatched: 7. CDR1 SGDLS and CDR2 YYNGEE come from the germline V gene. CDR3 length: 17 amino acids. The CDR3 bases are TGTGCCAGCAGCGTAACCGTCGGGACAGGGGCCACCGGGGAGCTGTTTTTT. The encoded protein is CASSVTVGTGATGELFF.

The gene calls are TRBV18 and TRBJ2-1; perhaps TRBD2 as D (5 bases). This CDR3 spans 15 amino acids. Germline V gene sequence: CDR1 KGHSH, CDR2 LQKENI. V lost 0 bases, J lost 4 bases, and 10 bases lay in between. As DNA, the CDR3 is TGTGCCAGCTCACCACCGGAGGCACGGTACAATGAGCAGTTCTTC. Translated, it gives CASSPPEARYNEQFF.

This clone appeared once. The rearrangement uses TRBV19 and TRBJ1-2; D may be TRBD1 (6 bases). Germline lookup yields CDR1 LNHDA and CDR2 SQIVND (reference sequence). Trimming removed 7 bases at V and 10 bases at J, with 13 bases between. The length of the CDR3 is 11 residues. The CDR3 reads CASTDRHAYTF. Written as DNA, the CDR3 is TGTGCCAGTACGGACAGACACGCCTACACCTTC.

The gene calls are TRBV5-1 and TRBJ1-1; 8 nucleotides align to TRBD1. The CDR3 consists of 15 residues. Trimming removed 0 bases from V and 2 bases from J; junction bases left unmatched: 3. Germline CDR1 reads SGHRS; CDR2 reads YFSETQ. In nucleotides, the CDR3 is TGCGCCAGCAGCTTGGCAGGGGGCGGAAACACTGAAGCTTTCTTT. Protein: CASSLAGGGNTEAFF.

The rearrangement links TRBV19 to TRBJ2-5; TRBD2 is a possible D gene (6 bases). Germline lookup yields CDR1 LNHDA and CDR2 SQIVND (reference sequence). This CDR3 contains 13 residues. Trimming shortened V by 6 bases and J by 3 bases, and 11 bases separated the two germline ends. The CDR3 region is CASRTAGKETQYF. The CDR3 coding sequence is TGTGCCAGTAGGACGGCGGGGAAAGAGACCCAGTACTTC.

The CDR3 here is CASSFTGSGLAETQYF. In DNA form, the CDR3 reads TGTGCCAGCAGCTTCACAGGGTCTGGACTAGCGGAGACCCAGTACTTC. The chain couples TRBV7-8 to TRBJ2-5, with 9 positions matching TRBD2. The germline CDR1 and CDR2 sequences are SGHVS and FQNEAQ. The junction had 10 bases not matched to a gene; V was cut back by 3 bases and J by 5 bases. CDR3 length equals 16 residues.

This chain links TRBV6-5 with TRBJ1-5; the D gene is possibly TRBD1 (5 bases). V was trimmed by 0 bases and J by 3 bases, leaving 12 bases between them. The CDR3 spans 16 residues. Germline lookup yields CDR1 MNHEY and CDR2 SVGAGI. The CDR3 bases are TGTGCCAGCAGTTACTCGGGGGGTGCACCCAATCAGCCCCAGCATTTT. The encoded protein is CASSYSGGAPNQPQHF.

The V gene is TRBV10-3, the J gene TRBJ1-4; D unclear. Germline loops: CDR1 ENHRY, CDR2 SYGVKD. Trimming took 8 bases from V and 7 from J, leaving 11 bases between them. The CDR3 runs 12 residues. The CDR3 is CAIGNPGEKLFF. The CDR3 DNA is TGTGCCATCGGAAACCCGGGTGAAAAACTGTTTTTT.

The V call is TRBV7-8, the J call TRBJ1-4; D perhaps matches TRBD1 (6 bases). The CDR3 has 15 amino acids. Germline V CDR1 and CDR2: SGHVS, FQNEAQ. Trimming took off 5 bases at V and 1 base at J, with 11 bases between the two ends. CDR3 nucleotide sequence: TGTGCCAGCAGCGAAGTAGGGGGAACTAATGAAAAACTGTTTTTT. This translates into CASSEVGGTNEKLFF.

The CDR3 DNA is TGCGCCAGCAGCCGTGGCGGGGGTACGAACACCGGGGAGCTGTTTTTT. Residues: CASSRGGGTNTGELFF. V usage is TRBV4-3 and J usage is TRBJ2-2; 7 bases agree with TRBD2. V shed 4 bases, J shed 0 bases, and the junction held 5 bases outside the gene matches. CDR3 length: 16 residues. Germline CDR1 and CDR2: LGHNA and YSLEER.

V is TRBV7-8 and J is TRBJ2-1; 9 bases match TRBD2. CDR1 is SGHVS, CDR2 FQNEAQ, per germline. J lost 5 bases, V lost 5 bases, and 7 bases had no gene match. This CDR3 contains 15 residues. The CDR3 DNA reads as TGTGCCAGCAGCGAGATAGCGGGGGCGGACAATGAGCAGTTCTTC. It is translated as CASSEIAGADNEQFF.

In DNA, the CDR3 is TGTGCCAGCAGTTTCGGGACAGACATTTCCTACGAGCAGTACGTC. Its protein product is CASSFGTDISYEQYV. J is TRBJ2-7 and V is TRBV7-8, with 7 positions matching TRBD1. The CDR3 runs to 15 residues. Germline V lookup: CDR1 SGHVS, CDR2 FQNEAQ. Unmatched junction bases numbered 9, after V lost 6 bases and J lost 1 base.

The rearrangement joins TRBV10-3 to TRBJ2-1; TRBD1 is a possible D gene (6 bases). The V gene lost 0 bases and the J gene lost 10 bases, with 13 bases spanning the gap. Germline assignment: CDR1 ENHRY and CDR2 SYGVKD. The CDR3 consists of 14 residues. Here the CDR3 DNA reads TGTGCCATCAGTGAGTCGAGGACGGACAGCGAGCAGTTCTTC. Protein product: CAISESRTDSEQFF.